This note documents a single TCR beta chain sequence. The sample comes from a study of preoperative IRX-2 immunotherapy in early breast cancer. The treatment was: preoperative locoregional IRX-2 cytokine immunotherapy. Samples came from a phase Ib trial of preoperative locoregional IRX-2 cytokine immunotherapy. Measured with immunoSEQ multiplex PCR; TCRdb has only the in-frame clones, and not every one. In the table there are about 24,000 clones, approximately 90% of which are singletons. The germline V gene encodes CDR1 SNHLY and CDR2 FYNNEI. V shed 5 bases, J shed 3 bases, and the junction held 6 bases outside the gene matches. The CDR3 contains 14 residues.

This material consisted of tumor tissue, taken after IRX-2 immunotherapy. This TCR derives from a human donor with breast cancer. The chain joins TRBV2 to TRBJ1-1, with TRBD1 identical over 7 bases. The CDR3: CASSRRQGDTEAFF. CDR3 DNA sequence: TGTGCCAGCAGTCGACGCCAGGGGGACACTGAAGCTTTCTTT.